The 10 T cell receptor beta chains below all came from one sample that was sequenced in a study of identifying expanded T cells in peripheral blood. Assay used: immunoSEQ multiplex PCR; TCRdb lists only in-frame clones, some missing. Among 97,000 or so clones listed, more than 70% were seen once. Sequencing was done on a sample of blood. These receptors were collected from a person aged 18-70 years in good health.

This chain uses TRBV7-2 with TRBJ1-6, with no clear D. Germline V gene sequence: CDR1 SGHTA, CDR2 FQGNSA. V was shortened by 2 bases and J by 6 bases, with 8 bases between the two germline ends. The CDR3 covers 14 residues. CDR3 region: CASSLQKGNSPLHF. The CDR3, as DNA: TGTGCCAGCAGCTTACAAAAGGGTAATTCACCCCTCCACTTT. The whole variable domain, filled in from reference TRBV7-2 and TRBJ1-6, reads GAGVSQSPSNKVTEKGKDVELRCDPISGHTALYWYRQSLGQGLEFLIYFQGNSAPDKSGLPSDRFSAERTGGSVSTLTIQRTQQEDSAVYLCASSLQKGNSPLHFGNGTRLTVT.

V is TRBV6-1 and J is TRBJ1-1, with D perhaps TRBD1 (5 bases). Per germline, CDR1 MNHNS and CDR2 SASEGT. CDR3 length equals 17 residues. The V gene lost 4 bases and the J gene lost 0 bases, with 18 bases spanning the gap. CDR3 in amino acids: CASSAGWDRIMNTEAFF. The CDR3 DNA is TGTGCCAGCAGTGCCGGGTGGGACCGGATCATGAACACTGAAGCTTTCTTT.

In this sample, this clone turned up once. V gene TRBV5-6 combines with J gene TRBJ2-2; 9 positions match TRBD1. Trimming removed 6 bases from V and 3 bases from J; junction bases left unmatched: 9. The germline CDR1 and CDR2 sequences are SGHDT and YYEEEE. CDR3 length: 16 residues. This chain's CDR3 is CASNRPGQGYTGELFF. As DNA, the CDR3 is TGTGCCAGCAACCGACCGGGACAGGGATACACCGGGGAGCTGTTTTTT.

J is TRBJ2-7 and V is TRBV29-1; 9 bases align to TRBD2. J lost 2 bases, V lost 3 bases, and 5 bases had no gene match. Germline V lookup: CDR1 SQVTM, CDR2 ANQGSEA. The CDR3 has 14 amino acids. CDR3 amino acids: CSVDSSSGAYEQYF. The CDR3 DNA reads TGCAGCGTTGACTCGTCTAGCGGGGCCTACGAGCAGTACTTC.

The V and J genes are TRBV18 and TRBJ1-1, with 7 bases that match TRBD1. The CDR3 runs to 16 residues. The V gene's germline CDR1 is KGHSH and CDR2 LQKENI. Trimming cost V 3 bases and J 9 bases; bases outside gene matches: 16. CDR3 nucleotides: TGTGCCAGCTCACCTGGGACGAAAGGGGGCGCAGGGAAAGCTTTCTTT. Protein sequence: CASSPGTKGGAGKAFF.

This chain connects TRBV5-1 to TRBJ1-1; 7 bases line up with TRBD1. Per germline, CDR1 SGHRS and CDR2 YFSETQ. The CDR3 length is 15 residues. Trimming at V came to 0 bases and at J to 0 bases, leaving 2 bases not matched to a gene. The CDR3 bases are TGCGCCAGCAGCTTGGATAGGGGGCTGAACACTGAAGCTTTCTTT. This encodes CASSLDRGLNTEAFF. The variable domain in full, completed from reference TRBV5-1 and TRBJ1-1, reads KAGVTQTPRYLIKTRGQQVTLSCSPISGHRSVSWYQQTPGQGLQFLFEYFSETQRNKGNFPGRFSGRQFSNSRSEMNVSTLELGDSALYLCASSLDRGLNTEAFFGQGTRLTVV.

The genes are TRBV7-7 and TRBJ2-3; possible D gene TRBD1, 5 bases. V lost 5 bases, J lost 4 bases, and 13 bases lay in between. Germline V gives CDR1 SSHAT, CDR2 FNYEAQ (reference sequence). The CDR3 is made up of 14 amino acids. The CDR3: CASSVQVTADTQYF. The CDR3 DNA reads TGTGCCAGCAGCGTACAGGTTACAGCAGATACGCAGTATTTT.

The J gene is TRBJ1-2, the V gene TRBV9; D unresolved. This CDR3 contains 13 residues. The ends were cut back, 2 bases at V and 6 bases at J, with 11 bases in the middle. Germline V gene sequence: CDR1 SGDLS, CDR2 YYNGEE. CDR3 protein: CASSVSGRDGYTF. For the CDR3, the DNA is TGTGCCAGCAGCGTCAGTGGGCGAGATGGCTACACCTTC.

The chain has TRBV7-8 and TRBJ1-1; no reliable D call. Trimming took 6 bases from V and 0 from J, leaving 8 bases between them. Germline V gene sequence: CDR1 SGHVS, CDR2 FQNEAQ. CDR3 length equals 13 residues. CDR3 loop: CASRRIVNTEAFF. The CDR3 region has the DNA TGTGCCAGCAGGAGGATAGTGAACACTGAAGCTTTCTTT.

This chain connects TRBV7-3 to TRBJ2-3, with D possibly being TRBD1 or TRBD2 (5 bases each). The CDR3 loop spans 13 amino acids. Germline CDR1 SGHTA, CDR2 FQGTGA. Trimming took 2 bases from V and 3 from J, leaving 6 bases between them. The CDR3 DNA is TGTGCCAGCAGCTTAGGGGGAACAGATACGCAGTATTTT. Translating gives CASSLGGTDTQYF.